These 19 T cell receptor beta chains were sequenced from one sample in a study of cytomegalovirus exposure and HLA in healthy donors. A multiplex PCR was run with 60 Vbeta primers and 13 Jbeta primers. Some clones are missing from TCRdb's copy, which holds only in-frame ones; the method was immunoSEQ multiplex PCR. Among tens of thousands of clones, more than 75% were seen once, and the ten largest hold 8% to 10%. The specimen was PBMCs. The origin of the receptors is a man aged 25-45 years in good health and CMV-seropositive.

This sequence joins TRBV28 and TRBJ2-7, with 11 bases lining up with TRBD1. The ends lost 4 bases at V and 9 bases at J; junction bases unmatched: 11. The CDR3 totals 15 residues. The germline V gene encodes CDR1 MDHEN and CDR2 SYDVKM. The CDR3 DNA sequence: TGTGCCAGCAGTTCCGGACAGGGGGCCCCCCACGTGCAGTACTTC. Its protein is CASSSGQGAPHVQYF.

This sequence joins TRBV11-2 and TRBJ2-3; 9 bases are a match to TRBD1. This CDR3 spans 15 amino acids. V was pared by 1 base and J by 4 bases, with 3 bases of the junction left unmatched. The germline V gene encodes CDR1 SGHAT and CDR2 FQNNGV. The CDR3 DNA reads as TGTGCCAGCAGCTTAGGGGGACAGGGTGCAGATACGCAGTATTTT. Its translation is CASSLGGQGADTQYF.

This clone came up once. DNA for the CDR3: TGCGCCAGCAGCTTGGCCTATTTAGCGGGCGCGGAGACCCAGTACTTC. Amino acids: CASSLAYLAGAETQYF. The chain carries TRBV5-1 and TRBJ2-5, with 7 bases identical to TRBD2. This CDR3 contains 16 residues. Germline CDR1 is SGHRS and CDR2 is YFSETQ. The trim removed 0 bases at V and 5 bases at J, leaving 10 bases unmatched. Full variable domain (missing parts from reference TRBV5-1 and TRBJ2-5): KAGVTQTPRYLIKTRGQQVTLSCSPISGHRSVSWYQQTPGQGLQFLFEYFSETQRNKGNFPGRFSGRQFSNSRSEMNVSTLELGDSALYLCASSLAYLAGAETQYFGPGTRLLVL.

The chain joins TRBV28 to TRBJ1-1; 7 nucleotides line up with TRBD1. With V trimmed by 2 bases and J by 3 bases, 3 bases remained unmatched. The germline gives CDR1 MDHEN, CDR2 SYDVKM. This CDR3 contains 14 residues. The CDR3 sequence: CASSLTGVDTEAFF. The CDR3 DNA is TGTGCCAGCAGTTTAACAGGGGTTGACACTGAAGCTTTCTTT.

The chain joins TRBV4-2 to TRBJ2-7, with 13 positions matching TRBD2. This CDR3 contains 15 residues. Unmatched junction bases numbered 3, after V lost 0 bases and J lost 7 bases. Germline CDR1 LGHNA, CDR2 YNFKEQ. This CDR3 is CASSQDSLAGGEQYF. In DNA, the CDR3 is TGTGCCAGCAGCCAAGATTCACTAGCGGGAGGGGAGCAGTACTTC.

This clone was recorded a few times. The rearrangement links TRBV29-1 to TRBJ2-3, with D maybe TRBD2 (5 bases). This CDR3 has 13 amino acids. Trimming removed 6 bases from V and 6 bases from J, with 16 bases in between. The germline gives CDR1 SQVTM, CDR2 ANQGSEA. The CDR3 sequence is CSVGADLRDTQYF. The CDR3, as DNA: TGCAGCGTCGGAGCGGACCTCCGGGATACGCAGTATTTT.

V gene TRBV28 combines with J gene TRBJ2-5, with 7 bases aligning to TRBD1. This CDR3 has 16 residues. Trimming cost V 3 bases and J 0 bases; bases outside gene matches: 7. The germline gives CDR1 MDHEN, CDR2 SYDVKM. The CDR3 sequence is CASSLGAGGNQETQYF. The CDR3 nucleotides read TGTGCCAGCAGTTTGGGGGCAGGGGGTAACCAAGAGACCCAGTACTTC.

V and J are TRBV27 and TRBJ2-7; perhaps TRBD2 as D (6 bases). The CDR3 is 14 residues long. The germline V gene encodes CDR1 MNHEY and CDR2 SMNVEV (reference sequence). V gave up 4 bases and J gave up 7 bases, with 17 bases separating them. The CDR3, as DNA: TGTGCCAGCAGTTCTCAGACGGACTATAGGGAGCAGTACTTC. It yields the protein CASSSQTDYREQYF.

This rearrangement joins TRBV6-5 to TRBJ1-2; D is possibly TRBD1 (5 bases). Germline V CDR1 and CDR2: MNHEY, SVGAGI. Trimming shortened V by 2 bases and J by 3 bases, and 10 bases separated the two germline ends. The CDR3 spans 14 residues. The CDR3 reads CASSYAGVDYGYTF. The CDR3 DNA reads TGTGCCAGCAGTTACGCGGGGGTGGACTATGGCTACACCTTC.

V is TRBV28 and J is TRBJ2-2; 10 bases are shared with TRBD2. CDR3 length equals 21 residues. Germline-derived CDR1 and CDR2 are MDHEN and SYDVKM. V was clipped by 9 bases and J by 0 bases; unmatched bases: 22. The chain's CDR3 is CASKRPAGLAGDTANTGELFF. The CDR3 DNA follows: TGTGCCAGTAAACGTCCGGCGGGGCTAGCGGGAGACACTGCGAACACCGGGGAGCTGTTTTTT.

Only a few counts were recorded for this clone. The chain has TRBV2 and TRBJ2-2, with 9 bases fitting TRBD1. V was clipped by 6 bases and J by 6 bases; unmatched bases: 5. Germline CDR1 is SNHLY and CDR2 is FYNNEI. CDR3 length: 14 amino acids. The CDR3, as DNA: TGTGCCAGCAGAATACAGGGGGCCGCCGGGGAGCTGTTTTTT. This codes for CASRIQGAAGELFF.

CDR3 DNA sequence: TGTGCCAGCTCTCCAACCCGGACAGCAGCAGGTGAAAAACTGTTTTTT. Encoded protein: CASSPTRTAAGEKLFF. The genes are TRBV18 and TRBJ1-4; a weak D match, TRBD1 (6 bases). CDR3 size: 16 residues. CDR1 and CDR2 (germline): KGHSH, LQKENI. The ends were cut back, 6 bases at V and 7 bases at J, with 21 bases in the middle.

V usage is TRBV6-1 and J usage is TRBJ2-1; the D gene is possibly TRBD1 (6 bases). Between the trimmed V and J ends, which lost 6 bases and 8 bases, there was a span of 20 bases. This CDR3 has 15 residues. Germline V CDR1 and CDR2: MNHNS, SASEGT. CDR3 sequence reads: CASRKNPDSGYEQFF. The CDR3 DNA is TGTGCCAGCAGAAAAAACCCGGACAGTGGCTATGAGCAGTTCTTC.

The rearrangement uses TRBV19 and TRBJ1-5, with a possible D match to TRBD1 (6 bases). CDR1 and CDR2 from the germline V gene are LNHDA and SQIVND (reference sequence). Trimming removed 4 bases at V and 1 base at J, with 26 bases between. The CDR3 loop spans 20 amino acids. In DNA form, the CDR3 reads TGTGCCAGTAGTACCTCTCTCTCGGCGACAGGCCGGTACAGCAATCAGCCCCAGCATTTT. Its translation is CASSTSLSATGRYSNQPQHF.

The chain carries TRBV10-1 and TRBJ2-2; maybe TRBD2 (5 bases). V was cut by 5 bases and J by 4 bases, with 11 bases left in between. This CDR3 spans 14 amino acids. Germline assignment: CDR1 WNHNN and CDR2 SYGVQD (reference sequence). The CDR3 bases are TGCGCCAGCAGTCGGGGAGATGGCACCGGGGAGCTGTTTTTT. Translated: CASSRGDGTGELFF.

J is TRBJ2-5 and V is TRBV5-1; 10 bases align to TRBD1. The junction had 6 bases not matched to a gene; V was cut back by 3 bases and J by 4 bases. Germline V gives CDR1 SGHRS, CDR2 YFSETQ. The CDR3 has 15 amino acids. The CDR3 reads CASSYGDRGPETQYF. DNA for the CDR3: TGCGCCAGCAGCTACGGGGACAGGGGACCAGAGACCCAGTACTTC.

Details on this clone: The same CDR3 arises from other DNA sequences in this sample as well. This chain links TRBV5-4 with TRBJ2-3, with no clear D. Germline V gives CDR1 SGHNT, CDR2 YYREEE (reference sequence). This CDR3 comprises 15 residues. Trimming shortened V by 0 bases and J by 2 bases, and 10 bases separated the two germline ends. The CDR3 DNA sequence: TGTGCCAGCAGCTTGGGACACAAACCCACAGATACGCAGTATTTT. Its protein product is CASSLGHKPTDTQYF.

The sample holds a few counts of this clone. The chain carries TRBV2 and TRBJ1-2; D uncertain. The V end was cut by 4 bases, the J end by 0 bases, with 6 bases between. Germline V CDR1 and CDR2: SNHLY, FYNNEI. The CDR3 spans 13 residues. This chain's CDR3 is CASSGRTNYGYTF. The DNA for the CDR3 is TGTGCCAGCAGTGGCAGGACTAACTATGGCTACACCTTC.

This rearrangement joins TRBV28 to TRBJ2-1; D uncertain. Trimming removed 2 bases at V and 8 bases at J, with 4 bases between. The CDR3 spans 11 residues. Germline CDR1 reads MDHEN; CDR2 reads SYDVKM. The CDR3 loop reads CASSLPYEQFF. In DNA form, the CDR3 reads TGTGCCAGCAGTTTACCGTATGAGCAGTTCTTC.